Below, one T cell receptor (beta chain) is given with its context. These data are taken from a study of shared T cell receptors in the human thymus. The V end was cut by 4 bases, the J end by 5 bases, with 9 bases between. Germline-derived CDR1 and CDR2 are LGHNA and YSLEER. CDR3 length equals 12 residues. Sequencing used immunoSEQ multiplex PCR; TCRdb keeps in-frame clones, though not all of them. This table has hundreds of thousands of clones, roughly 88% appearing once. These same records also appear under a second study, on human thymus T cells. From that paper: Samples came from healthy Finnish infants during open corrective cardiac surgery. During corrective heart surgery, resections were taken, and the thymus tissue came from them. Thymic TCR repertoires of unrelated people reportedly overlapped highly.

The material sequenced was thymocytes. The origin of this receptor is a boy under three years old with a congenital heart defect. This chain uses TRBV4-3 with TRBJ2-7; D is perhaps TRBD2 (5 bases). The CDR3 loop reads CASSRGRDEQYF. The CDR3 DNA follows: TGCGCCAGCAGCCGCGGGCGGGACGAGCAGTACTTC.